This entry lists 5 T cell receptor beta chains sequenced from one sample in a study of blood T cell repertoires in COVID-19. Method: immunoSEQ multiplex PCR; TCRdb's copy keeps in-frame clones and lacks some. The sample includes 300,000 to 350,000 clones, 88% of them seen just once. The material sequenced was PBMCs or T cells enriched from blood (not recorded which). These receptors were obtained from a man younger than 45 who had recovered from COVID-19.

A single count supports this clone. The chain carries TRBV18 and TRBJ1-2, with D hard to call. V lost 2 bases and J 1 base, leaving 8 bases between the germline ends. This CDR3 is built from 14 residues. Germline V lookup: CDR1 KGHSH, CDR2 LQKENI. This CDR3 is CASSPSGGNYGYTF. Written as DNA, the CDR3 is TGTGCCAGCTCACCATCCGGCGGTAACTATGGCTACACCTTC.

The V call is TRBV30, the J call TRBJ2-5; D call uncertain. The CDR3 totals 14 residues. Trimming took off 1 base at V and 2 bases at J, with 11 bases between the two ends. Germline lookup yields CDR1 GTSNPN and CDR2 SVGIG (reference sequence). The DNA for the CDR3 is TGTGCCTGGAGTGAGATAGACTTACAAGAGACCCAGTACTTC. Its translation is CAWSEIDLQETQYF. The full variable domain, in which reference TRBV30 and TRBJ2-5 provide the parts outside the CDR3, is SQTIHQWPATLVQPVGSPLSLECTVEGTSNPNLYWYRQAAGRGLQLLFYSVGIGQISSEVPQNLSASRPQDRQFILSSKKLLLSDSGFYLCAWSEIDLQETQYFGPGTRLLVL.

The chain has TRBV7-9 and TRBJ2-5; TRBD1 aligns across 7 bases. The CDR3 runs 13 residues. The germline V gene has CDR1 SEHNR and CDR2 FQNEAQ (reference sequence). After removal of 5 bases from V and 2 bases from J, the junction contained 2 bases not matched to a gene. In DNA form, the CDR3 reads TGTGCCAGCAGCGCACAGGGGCAAGAGACCCAGTACTTC. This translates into CASSAQGQETQYF.

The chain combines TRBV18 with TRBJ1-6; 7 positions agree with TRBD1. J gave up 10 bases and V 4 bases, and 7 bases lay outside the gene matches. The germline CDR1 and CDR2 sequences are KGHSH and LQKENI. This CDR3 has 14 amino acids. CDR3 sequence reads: CASSLNRQGSPLHF. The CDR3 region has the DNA TGTGCCAGCTCACTTAATCGACAGGGATCACCCCTCCACTTT. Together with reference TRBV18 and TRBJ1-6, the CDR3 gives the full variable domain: NAGVMQNPRHLVRRRGQEARLRCSPMKGHSHVYWYRQLPEEGLKFMVYLQKENIIDESGMPKERFSAEFPKEGPSILRIQQVVRGDSAAYFCASSLNRQGSPLHFGNGTRLTVT.

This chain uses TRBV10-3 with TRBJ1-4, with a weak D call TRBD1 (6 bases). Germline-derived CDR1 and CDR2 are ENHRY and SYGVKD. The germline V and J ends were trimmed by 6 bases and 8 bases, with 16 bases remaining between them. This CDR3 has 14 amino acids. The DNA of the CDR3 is TGTGCCATCAGCCAAACAGGGTTGGACGAAAAACTGTTTTTT. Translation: CAISQTGLDEKLFF.